The rows below give T cell receptor beta chains drawn from one sample of a study of post-analysis software for immune sequencing data. TCRdb reanalysed the PCR reads using MiXCR and keeps one entry per CDR3 protein. The sample includes fewer than 850,000 distinct CDR3 sequences, 25% to 30% of them seen just once. The material sequenced was blood. The receptors were sampled from a girl aged 10 to 17 with multiple sclerosis. The CDR3 runs from the conserved cysteine through the conserved F or W. D genes are given only for firm matches. Clone size appears in some rows only: once, few, many, or a class for an expanded clone.

>TRBJ2-1|TRBV7-2|NA|NA
TGTGCCAGCAGCTCCCCCGGAGGGCTAGCGGAGCAGTTCTTC
CASSSPGGLAEQFF
>TRBJ2-7|TRBV11-2|TRBD2|few
TGTGCCAGCAGCTTTGGACTAGCGCTACATTACTACGAGCAGTACTTC
CASSFGLALHYYEQYF
>TRBJ2-3|TRBV4-3|TRBD1|NA
TGCGCCAGCAGCCAGGAACAGGGGCTTGCAGATACGCAGTATTTT
CASSQEQGLADTQYF
>TRBJ1-1|TRBV20-1|NA|once
TGCAGTGCTAGAGACGGCCAGGGGTTTGAAGCTTTCTTT
CSARDGQGFEAFF
>TRBJ1-2|TRBV6-5|TRBD1|few
TGTGCCAGCAGCCGGACAGGGGGCACCTCCTATGGCTACACCTTC
CASSRTGGTSYGYTF
>TRBJ2-3|TRBV4-3|NA|NA
TGCGCCAGCAGTCGAGGAGAGTCGACAGATACGCAGTATTTT
CASSRGESTDTQYF
>TRBJ2-7|TRBV2|NA|NA
TGTGCCAGCAGTGTTTGGTCCTACGAGCAGTACTTC
CASSVWSYEQYF
>TRBJ2-7|TRBV20-1|TRBD2|few
TGCAGTGCTAGGGAACTAGCGGGAGATGGGTACGAGCAGTACTTC
CSARELAGDGYEQYF
>TRBJ2-1|TRBV20-1|TRBD2|NA
TGCGCGGGGGAGGGGCTGGATGAGCAGTTCTTC
CAGEGLDEQFF
>TRBJ2-7|TRBV20-1|TRBD2|NA
TGCAGTGCTAGGGAGACTAGCGGGACCCCGTACTTC
CSARETSGTPYF
>TRBJ2-3|TRBV6-5|NA|few
TGTGCCAGCAGTTACGTTCTGACCGGAGGCACAGATACGCAGTATTTT
CASSYVLTGGTDTQYF
>TRBJ2-7|TRBV7-8|NA|many
TGTGCCAGCAGCTTCCGGGCTCCGTACGAGCAGTACTTC
CASSFRAPYEQYF
>TRBJ1-1|TRBV10-3|NA|NA
TGTGCCATCAGTGAGTCGATCGTCGGCGCCGGGGACACTGAAGCTTTCTTT
CAISESIVGAGDTEAFF
>TRBJ2-3|TRBV25-1|NA|few
TGTGCCAGCAGTGCCCCACCCCCACAGACGCACGAAGATACGCAGTATTTT
CASSAPPPQTHEDTQYF
>TRBJ2-3|TRBV7-2|TRBD2|few
TGTGCCAGCACTTCTAGGGGCGGGAGCGGTACAGATACGCAGTATTTT
CASTSRGGSGTDTQYF
>TRBJ2-6|TRBV3-1|NA|NA
TGTGCCAGCAGCCAAGCCTTGGGCACCGGGGCCAACGTCCTGACTTTC
CASSQALGTGANVLTF
>TRBJ2-7|TRBV20-1|TRBD2|many
TGCAGTGCTGAGCCGGGACTAGCGGGGTACGAGCAGTACTTC
CSAEPGLAGYEQYF
>TRBJ2-1|TRBV10-3|TRBD2|NA
TGTGCCATCAGTGATATCAGCGGGGGAGGTAATGAGCAGTTCTTC
CAISDISGGGNEQFF
>TRBJ1-5|TRBV28|TRBD1|NA
TGTGCCAGCAGACCGGAACAGGGGGCTTATAGCAATCAGCCCCAGCATTTT
CASRPEQGAYSNQPQHF
>TRBJ2-2|TRBV7-7|NA|few
TGTGCCAGCGGCGAAGGCACGTCGAACACCGGGGAGCTGTTTTTT
CASGEGTSNTGELFF
>TRBJ2-4|TRBV10-3|NA|NA
TGTGCCATCGCGAAGGACGGAGACATTCAGTACTTC
CAIAKDGDIQYF
>TRBJ2-5|TRBV12-3/TRBV12-4|NA|many
TGTGCCAGCAGTACCCCCCCGGAGACCCAGTACTTC
CASSTPPETQYF
>TRBJ1-4|TRBV6-6|NA|NA
TGTGCCAGCAGTTACTCGCGGGGGCTCGGTGAAAAACTGTTTTTT
CASSYSRGLGEKLFF
>TRBJ2-7|TRBV29-1|TRBD1|NA
TGCAGCGTTGAGGGACAGGGGAACGAGCAGTACTTC
CSVEGQGNEQYF
>TRBJ2-6|TRBV11-2|TRBD1|NA
TGTGCCAGCAGGGGACGGGGGACAGGAACCTTCTCTGGGGCCAACGTCCTGACTTTC
CASRGRGTGTFSGANVLTF
>TRBJ2-5|TRBV7-9|NA|NA
TGTGCCAGCAGCCCCAAGGGGGGGGTTGAACAGTACTTC
CASSPKGGVEQYF
>TRBJ2-7|TRBV9|NA|NA
TGTGCCAGCAGTAAGGGAGGTAGCGCCTCCTACGAGCAGTACTTC
CASSKGGSASYEQYF
>TRBJ2-6|TRBV5-1|NA|few
TGCGCCAGCAGCGCAACAGTCTCTGGGGCCAACGTCCTGACTTTC
CASSATVSGANVLTF
>TRBJ2-7|TRBV7-2|NA|NA
TGTGCCAGCAGCTTAAGTGCCCCGGGACATCGCTTCACGGGCGAGCAGTACTTC
CASSLSAPGHRFTGEQYF
>TRBJ2-3|TRBV20-1|TRBD1|few
TGCAGTGCCGCACAGGGGGTCACAGATACGCAGTATTTT
CSAAQGVTDTQYF
>TRBJ2-1|TRBV28|NA|few
TGTGCCAGCTGGGCGGGGAGCTCCTACAATGAGCAGTTCTTC
CASWAGSSYNEQFF
>TRBJ2-5|TRBV5-1|TRBD2|few
TGCGCCAGCAGCCGCTCTCTGACTAGCGGGAGGCAAGAGACCCAGTACTTC
CASSRSLTSGRQETQYF
>TRBJ2-3|TRBV12-5|NA|few
TGTGCTAGTGCCTTACAGGTCCCGGGAGATACGCAGTATTTT
CASALQVPGDTQYF
>TRBJ1-2|TRBV6-6|NA|NA
TGTGCCAGCAGTTACTCTGACCGCGGCTACACCTTC
CASSYSDRGYTF